A single sample gave rise to the 21 T cell receptor beta chains below, sequenced in a study of blood T cell repertoires in COVID-19. The assay was immunoSEQ multiplex PCR, and TCRdb's table has in-frame clones only and misses some. This sample has approximately 220,000 clones, with approximately 85% found just once. The sample taken for sequencing was peripheral blood. Source of these receptors: a woman between 65 and 79 years old with acute or convalescent COVID-19.

The chain uses TRBV6-2 or TRBV6-3 and TRBJ2-2, with D perhaps matching TRBD1 (5 bases). Trimming pared 4 bases from V and 4 bases from J, leaving 10 bases between. CDR1 and CDR2 (germline): MNHEY, SVGEGT. This CDR3 is 14 amino acids long. The CDR3 DNA reads TGTGCCAGCAGTTTTCAACAGGCCACCGGGGAGCTGTTTTTT. This codes for CASSFQQATGELFF.

This clone showed up many times. The CDR3 here is CATSEQGQGAIQYF. CDR3 nucleotides: TGTGCCACCAGTGAACAAGGACAGGGGGCTATCCAGTACTTC. The V and J genes are TRBV24-1 and TRBJ2-5, with 11 bases matching TRBD1. The V gene's germline CDR1 is KGHDR and CDR2 SFDVKD. This CDR3 spans 14 amino acids. Trimming at V came to 4 bases and at J to 10 bases, leaving 7 bases not matched to a gene.

The chain carries TRBV28 and TRBJ2-7; 10 bases map to TRBD1. V gave up 3 bases and J gave up 2 bases; unmatched junction bases: 4. This CDR3 has 15 residues. Germline values: CDR1 MDHEN, CDR2 SYDVKM. The CDR3: CASSLGTGVTYEQYF. CDR3 coding DNA: TGTGCCAGCAGTTTGGGGACAGGGGTTACCTACGAGCAGTACTTC.

This chain joins TRBV2 and TRBJ1-5, with 7 bases identical to TRBD1. The CDR3 has 14 residues. V lost 7 bases to trimming and J lost 3 bases; unmatched junction nucleotides: 6. CDR1 SNHLY and CDR2 FYNNEI come from the germline V gene. In DNA, the CDR3 is TGTGCCAGCATGAGGGACAGAAACAATCAGCCCCAGCATTTT. This encodes CASMRDRNNQPQHF.

The rearrangement uses TRBV5-1 and TRBJ2-3; 12 bases match TRBD2. J lost 0 bases, V lost 4 bases, and 6 bases had no gene match. This CDR3 region has 17 residues. CDR1 is SGHRS and CDR2 is YFSETQ in the germline V gene. In DNA form, the CDR3 reads TGCGCCAGCAGCGCTGGCACTAGCGGGGGGAGCACAGATACGCAGTATTTT. Its protein product is CASSAGTSGGSTDTQYF.

This rearrangement joins TRBV29-1 to TRBJ1-2, with D possibly TRBD1 on 5 matching bases. Per the germline V gene, CDR1 is SQVTM and CDR2 is ANQGSEA. The CDR3 loop spans 14 amino acids. The ends were cut back, 3 bases at V and 2 bases at J, with 13 bases in the middle. The CDR3 coding sequence is TGCAGCGTTGAGTTTGGGGGAGGGAACTATGGCTACACCTTC. Translating gives CSVEFGGGNYGYTF.

A few counts support this clone. The chain employs TRBV5-1 and TRBJ1-2, with TRBD1 matching 10 bases. CDR3 length equals 17 residues. Germline V gene sequence: CDR1 SGHRS, CDR2 YFSETQ. The ends lost 4 bases at V and 4 bases at J; junction bases unmatched: 13. CDR3: CASSIPSGQGNGYGYTF. The CDR3 nucleotides read TGCGCCAGCAGCATACCATCGGGACAGGGGAATGGCTATGGCTACACCTTC.

This clone was observed a few times. This chain links TRBV2 with TRBJ2-5; 7 positions agree with TRBD2. The germline V gene encodes CDR1 SNHLY and CDR2 FYNNEI. The CDR3 length is 16 residues. V dropped 4 bases and J dropped 2; count of bases not matched to a gene: 10. DNA for the CDR3: TGTGCCAGCAGTGGGGATGCGCTAGCGGATCAAGAGACCCAGTACTTC. It translates to CASSGDALADQETQYF.

The chain recombines TRBV5-4 with TRBJ2-5; 12 bases map to TRBD1. The CDR3 length is 15 residues. Germline-derived CDR1 and CDR2 are SGHNT and YYREEE (reference sequence). Trimming cost V 4 bases and J 5 bases; bases outside gene matches: 6. This chain's CDR3 is CASSLGTGGVETQYF. For the CDR3, the DNA is TGTGCCAGCAGCCTAGGGACAGGGGGCGTGGAGACCCAGTACTTC.

V gene TRBV28 combines with J gene TRBJ1-1, with D unclear. Trimming removed 5 bases at V and 1 base at J, with 11 bases between. Germline loops: CDR1 MDHEN, CDR2 SYDVKM. The CDR3 runs to 14 residues. CDR3 region: CASSRGGSNTEAFF. Written as DNA, the CDR3 is TGTGCCAGCAGTAGAGGTGGCTCGAACACTGAAGCTTTCTTT.

This chain links TRBV7-2 with TRBJ2-2, with 9 positions matching TRBD2. Losses at the gene ends were 5 bases for V and 6 bases for J; bases not matched to a gene: 10. Germline V gene lookup returns CDR1 SGHTA and CDR2 FQGNSA. This CDR3 is built from 16 residues. DNA of the CDR3: TGTGCCAGCAGCCCCCGCAGCGGGGGGTATTCCGGGGAGCTGTTTTTT. Protein product: CASSPRSGGYSGELFF.

The rearrangement links TRBV6-2 or TRBV6-3 to TRBJ1-5; D is perhaps TRBD1 (6 bases). Germline assignment: CDR1 MNHEY and CDR2 SVGEGT. The CDR3 sequence is 14 residues long. V lost 5 bases and J 4 bases, leaving 12 bases between the germline ends. The CDR3 loop is CASSRHRDNQPQHF. CDR3 DNA: TGTGCCAGCAGTCGACACAGGGATAATCAGCCCCAGCATTTT.

V and J are TRBV5-1 and TRBJ1-3, with 8 bases aligning to TRBD1. This CDR3 spans 17 amino acids. Looked up from germline, CDR1 is SGHRS and CDR2 is YFSETQ. J gave up 0 bases and V 4 bases, and 9 bases lay outside the gene matches. CDR3 sequence: CASSRLTGADSGNTIYF. The CDR3 nucleotides are TGCGCCAGCAGCCGGTTGACAGGGGCCGACTCTGGAAACACCATATATTTT. Variable domain in full (rest from reference TRBV5-1 and TRBJ1-3): KAGVTQTPRYLIKTRGQQVTLSCSPISGHRSVSWYQQTPGQGLQFLFEYFSETQRNKGNFPGRFSGRQFSNSRSEMNVSTLELGDSALYLCASSRLTGADSGNTIYFGEGSWLTVV.

The chain employs TRBV7-2 and TRBJ2-1, with D tentatively TRBD2 (7 bases). The V end was cut by 2 bases, the J end by 10 bases, with 18 bases between. Germline values: CDR1 SGHTA, CDR2 FQGNSA. The CDR3 is 15 residues long. The CDR3 sequence is CASSLKVGGALEQFF. In nucleotides, the CDR3 is TGTGCCAGCAGCTTAAAGGTTGGGGGGGCCCTCGAGCAGTTCTTC.

In its sample, this clone was seen once. This rearrangement joins TRBV6-2 or TRBV6-3 to TRBJ1-2, with D unclear. V lost 0 bases to trimming and J lost 10 bases, with 9 bases between them. Germline V lookup: CDR1 MNHEY, CDR2 SVGEGT. This CDR3 is 12 amino acids long. The CDR3 DNA is TGTGCCAGCAGTTACTCGGCAGATCCCTACACCTTC. Translation gives CASSYSADPYTF.

V usage is TRBV5-1 and J usage is TRBJ1-1, with D hard to call. CDR3 length: 13 amino acids. The germline V gene has CDR1 SGHRS and CDR2 YFSETQ. Trimming removed 9 bases from V and 1 base from J, with 13 bases in between. The CDR3 DNA is TGCGCCACCGCGCCCGTATGGAACACTGAAGCTTTCTTT. It codes for CATAPVWNTEAFF.

This rearrangement joins TRBV4-3 to TRBJ2-4; D is possibly TRBD1 (6 bases). Trimming removed 2 bases at V and 0 bases at J, with 11 bases between. The CDR3 is 16 amino acids. The V gene's germline CDR1 is LGHNA and CDR2 YSLEER. The CDR3 DNA reads as TGCGCCAGCAGCCAAAATACAGGGCTAGCCAAAAACATTCAGTACTTC. Translation: CASSQNTGLAKNIQYF.

This clone has just one count. Other DNA sequences in the sample encode the same CDR3. This sequence joins TRBV30 and TRBJ1-2; TRBD1 aligns across 8 bases. In germline, CDR1 is GTSNPN, CDR2 SVGIG (reference sequence). The CDR3 has 13 amino acids. J was trimmed by 4 bases and V by 0 bases; bases with no gene match: 1. This chain's CDR3 is CAWSVDRGYGYTF. The DNA for the CDR3 is TGTGCCTGGAGTGTAGACAGGGGCTATGGCTACACCTTC.

This clone was counted only a few times. The chain has TRBV4-2 and TRBJ1-5; D may be TRBD1 (6 bases). Germline CDR1 is LGHNA and CDR2 is YNFKEQ. V lost 4 bases, J lost 5 bases, and 15 bases lay in between. The CDR3 length is 15 residues. The CDR3 sequence is CASSRDTTGYQPQHF. Written as DNA, the CDR3 is TGTGCCAGCAGCCGGGACACGACAGGTTATCAGCCCCAGCATTTT.

This chain links TRBV19 with TRBJ1-1, with TRBD1 matching over 10 bases. CDR1 is LNHDA, CDR2 SQIVND, per germline (reference sequence). The CDR3 contains 14 residues. V shed 5 bases and J 3 bases; nucleotides not matched to a gene: 3. CDR3: CASSRDRGYTEAFF. The DNA of the CDR3 is TGTGCCAGTAGTCGGGACAGGGGATACACTGAAGCTTTCTTT. The whole variable domain, filled in from reference TRBV19 and TRBJ1-1, reads DGGITQSPKYLFRKEGQNVTLSCEQNLNHDAMYWYRQDPGQGLRLIYYSQIVNDFQKGDIAEGYSVSREKKESFPLTVTSAQKNPTAFYLCASSRDRGYTEAFFGQGTRLTVV.

V usage is TRBV19 and J usage is TRBJ1-1; perhaps TRBD1 as D (5 bases). The CDR3 is made up of 11 amino acids. CDR1 LNHDA and CDR2 SQIVND come from the germline V gene (reference sequence). V lost 11 bases and J 4 bases, leaving 11 bases between the germline ends. The CDR3 reads CACGGFTEAFF. The CDR3 coding sequence is TGTGCCTGCGGGGGATTCACTGAAGCTTTCTTT. The full variable domain, completed using reference TRBV19 and TRBJ1-1, is DGGITQSPKYLFRKEGQNVTLSCEQNLNHDAMYWYRQDPGQGLRLIYYSQIVNDFQKGDIAEGYSVSREKKESFPLTVTSAQKNPTAFYLCACGGFTEAFFGQGTRLTVV.